This T cell receptor (beta chain) comes out of a study of cytomegalovirus exposure and HLA in healthy donors. About this clone itself: Its antigen is undetermined.

Study conclusions and caveats: Follow-up analysis found HLA locus-dependent TCR association rates, highest for DRB1 and lowest for HLA-C. Some TCR beta chains (roughly 150 of them) were listed as cytomegalovirus-associated. Later analysis showed most CMV-associated TCR beta chains appearing HLA-restricted.

V lost 8 bases and J 1 base, leaving 12 bases between the germline ends. The CDR3 extends over 15 amino acids. Germline CDR1 and CDR2: SNHLY and FYNNEI. This PCR relied on a set of 60 Vbeta primers and 13 Jbeta primers. This table comes from immunoSEQ multiplex PCR, and its TCRdb copy is limited to in-frame clones, with some not included. The table includes roughly 120,000 clones, under 85% detected once. Sequenced sample: PBMCs. The sequence came from a woman aged 50 to 60 in good health and CMV-seropositive. The chain links TRBV2 to TRBJ2-6, with TRBD2 as a possible D gene (6 bases). Here the CDR3 DNA reads TGTGCCAGCGGAGGAGGGGATTCTGGGGCCAACGTCCTGACTTTC. It encodes CASGGGDSGANVLTF.